Below, 26 T cell receptor beta chains from the same sample are listed, as sequenced in a study of shared clonotypes between healthy human individuals. TCRdb's copy holds only in-frame clones and misses some; the assay was immunoSEQ multiplex PCR. Of roughly 1.5 million clones listed, about 98% are singletons. Input material: naive CD4+ T cells sorted from blood. Subset given: CD45RA+ positively selected. These receptors were collected from a man between 25 and 39 years old in good health.

The chain uses TRBV19 and TRBJ2-3; 9 nucleotides line up with TRBD1. The CDR3 is 16 amino acids. From germline, CDR1 is LNHDA and CDR2 SQIVND (reference sequence). J was trimmed by 0 bases and V by 5 bases; bases with no gene match: 6. The CDR3 DNA sequence: TGTGCCAGTAGTGTCACCGGGACAGGGAGCACAGATACGCAGTATTTT. This sequence encodes CASSVTGTGSTDTQYF.

The chain recombines TRBV29-1 with TRBJ2-4; weak D call: TRBD2 (5 bases). V was pared by 7 bases and J by 1 base, with 17 bases between. Germline CDR1 reads SQVTM; CDR2 reads ANQGSEA. The CDR3 length is 15 residues. The DNA for the CDR3 is TGCAGCGCTACCCTAAACGGACTGGCCAAAAACATTCAGTACTTC. This translates into CSATLNGLAKNIQYF. Filled out from reference TRBV29-1 and TRBJ2-4, the complete variable domain reads SAVISQKPSRDICQRGTSLTIQCQVDSQVTMMFWYRQQPGQSLTLIATANQGSEATYESGFVIDKFPISRPNLTFSTLTVSNMSPEDSSIYLCSATLNGLAKNIQYFGAGTRLSVL.

A remark on this clone: In the same sample, other DNA sequences code for this CDR3. The rearrangement uses TRBV18 and TRBJ2-7; TRBD1 matches 9 bases. CDR1 and CDR2 (germline): KGHSH, LQKENI. This CDR3 spans 15 amino acids. V lost 3 bases and J lost 1; bases outside the gene matches: 4. The CDR3 protein is CASSPGTGPSYEQYF. The CDR3 DNA reads as TGTGCCAGCTCACCCGGGACAGGGCCATCCTACGAGCAGTACTTC.

The gene calls are TRBV5-6 and TRBJ2-7; D possibly corresponds to TRBD2 (6 bases). Trimming shortened V by 2 bases and J by 7 bases, and 16 bases separated the two germline ends. The germline CDR1 and CDR2 sequences are SGHDT and YYEEEE. The CDR3 sequence is 14 residues long. This chain's CDR3 is CASSFNGIAGEQYF. The CDR3 DNA sequence: TGTGCCAGCAGCTTTAATGGTATCGCGGGAGAGCAGTACTTC.

This chain uses TRBV29-1 with TRBJ2-3; 8 bases align to TRBD2. Germline CDR1 SQVTM, CDR2 ANQGSEA. The junction had 10 bases not matched to a gene; V was cut back by 6 bases and J by 5 bases. CDR3 length equals 14 residues. The CDR3 DNA sequence: TGCAGCGTAATCCCAGCGGGAGAGATAGATACGCAGTATTTT. Translated: CSVIPAGEIDTQYF.

The chain couples TRBV19 to TRBJ2-3, with D tentatively TRBD1 (6 bases). Germline V gene sequence: CDR1 LNHDA, CDR2 SQIVND (reference sequence). The CDR3 runs 14 residues. Trimming left V 5 bases short and J 3 bases short, with 12 bases between. CDR3 DNA: TGTGCCAGTAGTGCCCCAGGACAGACAGATACGCAGTATTTT. Amino acids: CASSAPGQTDTQYF.

This clone appeared a single time. V and J are TRBV2 and TRBJ2-5; D gene uncertain. This CDR3 contains 12 residues. Trimming took 0 bases from V and 4 from J, leaving 3 bases between them. In germline, CDR1 is SNHLY, CDR2 FYNNEI. The CDR3 protein is CASSEALETQYF. CDR3 DNA sequence: TGTGCCAGCAGTGAAGCGTTAGAGACCCAGTACTTC.

This clone showed up just once. This chain links TRBV29-1 with TRBJ2-7, with 9 positions matching TRBD1. Trimming cost V 4 bases and J 5 bases; bases outside gene matches: 6. The CDR3 consists of 13 residues. The V gene's germline CDR1 is SQVTM and CDR2 ANQGSEA. The CDR3 DNA reads TGCAGCGTTGTCGGGACAGGGTTACACGAGCAGTACTTC. This codes for CSVVGTGLHEQYF.

As concerns this clone: One end of the junction does not line up with germline, which may come from a read error. The chain links TRBV28 to TRBJ2-7; TRBD1 matches at 7 bases. Germline V gives CDR1 MDHEN, CDR2 SYDVKM. The CDR3 covers 13 residues. The CDR3 sequence: CTSSLRDSYEQYF. Here the CDR3 DNA reads TGTACCAGCAGCCTTCGGGACAGCTACGAGCAGTACTTC.

The chain carries TRBV15 and TRBJ2-7, with TRBD2 identical over 16 bases. The trim removed 0 bases at V and 1 base at J, leaving 9 bases unmatched. This CDR3 has 20 amino acids. In germline, CDR1 is LNHNV, CDR2 YYDKDF (reference sequence). The CDR3 protein is CATSRDRGLAGGPVSYEQYF. The CDR3 nucleotides read TGTGCCACCAGCAGAGATCGGGGACTAGCGGGAGGGCCCGTTTCCTACGAGCAGTACTTC.

The genes are TRBV4-2 and TRBJ2-3; 9 nucleotides align to TRBD1. Germline CDR1 and CDR2: LGHNA and YNFKEQ. CDR3 length: 17 residues. With V trimmed by 3 bases and J by 2 bases, 9 bases remained unmatched. The CDR3 protein is CASSQGTGSGNTDTQYF. In nucleotides, the CDR3 is TGTGCCAGCAGCCAGGGGACAGGGAGTGGGAACACAGATACGCAGTATTTT.

The V gene is TRBV13, the J gene TRBJ2-7; the D gene could be TRBD1 or TRBD2 (5 bases each). This CDR3 region has 16 residues. Germline V gene lookup returns CDR1 PRHDT and CDR2 FYEKMQ (reference sequence). Trimming took off 5 bases at V and 4 bases at J, with 21 bases between the two ends. This chain's CDR3 is CASSAFRGGVRYEQYF. The CDR3 DNA reads as TGTGCCAGCAGCGCATTCCGTGGGGGAGTACGATACGAGCAGTACTTC.

The chain joins TRBV6-6 to TRBJ1-5; 7 bases are a match to TRBD1. The V and J ends lost 2 bases and 6 bases, in that order; junction bases with no gene match: 7. The CDR3 is 15 amino acids. The V gene's germline CDR1 is MNHNY and CDR2 SVGAGI (reference sequence). CDR3 sequence (DNA): TGTGCCAGCAGTTACCCAACAGGGGAAGGTCAGCCCCAGCATTTT. It encodes CASSYPTGEGQPQHF.

This clone has only one observation. The V gene is TRBV4-1, the J gene TRBJ2-1, with 7 nucleotides matching TRBD2. The CDR3 covers 17 residues. After removal of 0 bases from V and 1 base from J, the junction contained 6 bases not matched to a gene. Germline CDR1 reads MGHRA; CDR2 reads YSYEKL. CDR3 protein: CASSQDGGGRSYNEQFF. The CDR3 DNA is TGCGCCAGCAGCCAAGATGGGGGGGGTCGGTCCTACAATGAGCAGTTCTTC.

The chain has TRBV19 and TRBJ2-3, with a tentative D call TRBD2 (6 bases). The V end lost 10 bases, the J end lost 2 bases, and 16 bases lay between the germline ends. The CDR3 runs 14 residues. Germline V gene sequence: CDR1 LNHDA, CDR2 SQIVND (reference sequence). The CDR3 coding sequence is TGTGCCAATAGCCGGGACTCCATCACAGATACGCAGTATTTT. Translating gives CANSRDSITDTQYF.

The rearrangement links TRBV5-4 to TRBJ2-1, with 7 bases that match TRBD1. The CDR3 length is 13 residues. The trim removed 4 bases at V and 8 bases at J, leaving 6 bases unmatched. CDR1 is SGHNT, CDR2 YYREEE, per germline (reference sequence). The DNA of the CDR3 is TGTGCCAGCAGCCCGACAGGGCGGCATGAGCAGTTCTTC. Translating it yields CASSPTGRHEQFF.

V is TRBV5-8 and J is TRBJ2-2; 8 bases are shared with TRBD1. Trimming took 0 bases from V and 0 from J; bases not matched to a gene: 4. This CDR3 comprises 17 residues. Germline V gene lookup returns CDR1 SGHTS and CDR2 YDEGEE. The CDR3: CASSLATGQANTGELFF. The CDR3, as DNA: TGTGCCAGCAGCTTGGCCACGGGACAGGCGAACACCGGGGAGCTGTTTTTT.

V and J are TRBV7-2 and TRBJ1-1; maybe TRBD1 (5 bases). This CDR3 is built from 14 residues. CDR1 is SGHTA, CDR2 FQGNSA, per germline. V was shortened by 5 bases and J by 8 bases, with 18 bases between the two germline ends. CDR3 loop: CASSRQDSVGEAFF. CDR3 sequence (DNA): TGTGCCAGCAGCCGCCAAGACAGCGTCGGGGAAGCTTTCTTT.

V usage is TRBV11-3 and J usage is TRBJ1-1; 8 bases line up with TRBD1. V was clipped by 5 bases and J by 5 bases; unmatched bases: 4. Per the germline V gene, CDR1 is SGHNT and CDR2 is YENEEA. This CDR3 spans 13 amino acids. In DNA form, the CDR3 reads TGTGCCAGCAGCCGACAGGGGTGGACTGAAGCTTTCTTT. It encodes CASSRQGWTEAFF.

This rearrangement joins TRBV18 to TRBJ2-1; a possible D gene is TRBD2 (7 bases). Germline V gene lookup returns CDR1 KGHSH and CDR2 LQKENI. Trimming took 4 bases from V and 2 from J, leaving 15 bases between them. The CDR3 spans 16 residues. CDR3: CASSHSRGGAYNEQFF. In nucleotides, the CDR3 is TGTGCCAGCTCACATTCAAGGGGGGGCGCCTACAATGAGCAGTTCTTC.

This chain uses TRBV7-6 with TRBJ2-5; TRBD2 aligns across 7 bases. J was trimmed by 2 bases and V by 3 bases; bases with no gene match: 9. Germline values: CDR1 SGHVS, CDR2 FNYEAQ. This CDR3 spans 16 amino acids. The DNA for the CDR3 is TGTGCCAGCAGCTTTTTGGTAGCGGGCAAACAAGAGACCCAGTACTTC. It encodes CASSFLVAGKQETQYF.

The V call is TRBV7-2, the J call TRBJ1-3, with a possible D match to TRBD1 (5 bases). The CDR3 contains 16 residues. Trimming removed 5 bases at V and 0 bases at J, with 14 bases between. Looked up from germline, CDR1 is SGHTA and CDR2 is FQGNSA. The CDR3 region has the DNA TGTGCCAGCAGCCCCATAGGACATCACTCTGGAAACACCATATATTTT. It yields the protein CASSPIGHHSGNTIYF.

The chain employs TRBV5-4 and TRBJ1-2, with 12 bases identical to TRBD1. The CDR3 consists of 15 residues. The germline CDR1 and CDR2 sequences are SGHNT and YYREEE (reference sequence). V gave up 5 bases and J gave up 8 bases; unmatched junction bases: 10. Here the CDR3 reads CASRLLGQGARGYTF. Written as DNA, the CDR3 is TGTGCCAGCAGGTTGCTGGGACAGGGGGCGCGAGGCTACACCTTC.

A single count supports this clone. The same CDR3 also results from other DNA sequences found in this sample. The V gene is TRBV5-4, the J gene TRBJ1-4; D gene unclear. CDR1 SGHNT and CDR2 YYREEE come from the germline V gene (reference sequence). V was trimmed by 3 bases and J by 0 bases, leaving 9 bases between them. The CDR3 length is 15 residues. CDR3 loop: CASSSGPATNEKLFF. Here the CDR3 DNA reads TGTGCCAGCAGCTCCGGACCTGCAACTAATGAAAAACTGTTTTTT.

The chain employs TRBV6-5 and TRBJ1-2; D unclear. The CDR3 is made up of 11 amino acids. Germline V gene lookup returns CDR1 MNHEY and CDR2 SVGAGI. The germline V and J ends were trimmed by 5 bases and 8 bases, with 9 bases remaining between them. For the CDR3, the DNA is TGTGCCAGCAGTCCTGGGAGAGGCTACACCTTC. It codes for CASSPGRGYTF.

The chain employs TRBV30 and TRBJ1-5, with no clear D. Trimming took 3 bases from V and 4 from J, leaving 10 bases between them. There are 13 residues in the CDR3. Germline values: CDR1 GTSNPN, CDR2 SVGIG (reference sequence). The CDR3 coding sequence is TGTGCCTGGAGCGGGCAGCTTAATCAGCCCCAGCATTTT. Its translation: CAWSGQLNQPQHF.